This T cell receptor (beta chain) originates from a study of cytomegalovirus exposure and HLA in healthy donors. PCR primers comprised 60 Vbeta and 13 Jbeta primers. Only in-frame clones appear in the TCRdb table, and some are missing; sequencing was by immunoSEQ multiplex PCR. The data show 200,000 or so clones, with approximately 82% seen just once and less than 4.5% held by the top ten. Broader study findings: In vitro work confirmed that a few CMV-associated chains recognize CMV antigens.

The germline gives CDR1 SGHTA, CDR2 FQGTGA. There are 19 residues in the CDR3. After removal of 4 bases from V and 10 bases from J, the junction contained 20 bases not matched to a gene. Points on this clone: What it binds is not known.

The origin of this receptor is a male donor in good health and CMV-seronegative. The sample consisted of PBMCs. This chain links TRBV7-3 with TRBJ2-1; 12 bases are shared with TRBD2. The CDR3 is CASSSRATPASGRAREQFF. CDR3 DNA: TGTGCCAGCAGCTCCAGGGCTACCCCCGCTAGCGGGAGGGCCCGGGAGCAGTTCTTC.